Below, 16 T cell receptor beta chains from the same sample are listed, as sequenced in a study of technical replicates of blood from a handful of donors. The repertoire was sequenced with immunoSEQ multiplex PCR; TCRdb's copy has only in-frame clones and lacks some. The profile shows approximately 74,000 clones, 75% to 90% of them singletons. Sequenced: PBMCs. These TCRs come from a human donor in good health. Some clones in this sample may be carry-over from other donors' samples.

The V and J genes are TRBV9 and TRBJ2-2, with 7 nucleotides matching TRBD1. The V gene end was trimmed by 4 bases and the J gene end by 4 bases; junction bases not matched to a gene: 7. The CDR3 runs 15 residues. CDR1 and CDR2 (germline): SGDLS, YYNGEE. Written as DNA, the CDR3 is TGTGCCAGCAGCAGAGGACAGGCCCTCACCGGGGAGCTGTTTTTT. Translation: CASSRGQALTGELFF.

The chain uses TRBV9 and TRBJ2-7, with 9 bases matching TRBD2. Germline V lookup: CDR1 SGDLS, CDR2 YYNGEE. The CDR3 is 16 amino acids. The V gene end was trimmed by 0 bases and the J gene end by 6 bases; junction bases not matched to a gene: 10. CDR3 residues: CASSVGFTSGSGEQYF. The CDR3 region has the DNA TGTGCCAGCAGCGTAGGCTTTACTAGCGGGTCGGGCGAGCAGTACTTC.

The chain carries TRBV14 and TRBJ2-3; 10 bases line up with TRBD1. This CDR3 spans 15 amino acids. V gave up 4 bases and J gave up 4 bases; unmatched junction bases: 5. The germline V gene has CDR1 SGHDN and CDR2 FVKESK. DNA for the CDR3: TGTGCCAGCAGCCTCCGGACAGGGGGGGCAGATACGCAGTATTTT. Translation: CASSLRTGGADTQYF.

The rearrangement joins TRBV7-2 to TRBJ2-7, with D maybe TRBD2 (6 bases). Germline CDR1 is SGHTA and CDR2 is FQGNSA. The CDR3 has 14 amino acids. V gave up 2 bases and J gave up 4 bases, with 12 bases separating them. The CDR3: CASSLSWGVYEQYF. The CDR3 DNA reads TGTGCCAGCAGCTTATCATGGGGGGTTTACGAGCAGTACTTC.

CDR3 DNA: TGTGCCAGCTCGCGACAGAACAATCAGCCCCAGCATTTT. Amino acids: CASSRQNNQPQHF. The gene calls are TRBV7-2 and TRBJ1-5, with D perhaps TRBD1 (5 bases). The germline V gene has CDR1 SGHTA and CDR2 FQGNSA. Trimming pared 8 bases from V and 3 bases from J, leaving 11 bases between. CDR3 length equals 13 residues.

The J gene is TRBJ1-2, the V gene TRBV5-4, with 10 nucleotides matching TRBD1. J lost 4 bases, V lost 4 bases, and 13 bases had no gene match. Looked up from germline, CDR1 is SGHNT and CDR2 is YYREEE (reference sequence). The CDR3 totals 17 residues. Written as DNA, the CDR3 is TGTGCCAGCAGCGTATCCGGGACAGGGGCCCTAGGCTATGGCTACACCTTC. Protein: CASSVSGTGALGYGYTF. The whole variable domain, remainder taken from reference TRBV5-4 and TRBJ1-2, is ETGVTQSPTHLIKTRGQQVTLRCSSQSGHNTVSWYQQALGQGPQFIFQYYREEENGRGNFPPRFSGLQFPNYSSELNVNALELDDSALYLCASSVSGTGALGYGYTFGSGTRLTVV.

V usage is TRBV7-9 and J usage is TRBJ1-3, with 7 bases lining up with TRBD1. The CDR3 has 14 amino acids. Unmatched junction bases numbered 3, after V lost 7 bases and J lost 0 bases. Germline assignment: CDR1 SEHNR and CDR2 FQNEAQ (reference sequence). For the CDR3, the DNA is TGTGCCAGCAATAGGGACAGCTCTGGAAACACCATATATTTT. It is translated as CASNRDSSGNTIYF.

In DNA, the CDR3 is TGTGCCAGCAGTGAAACAGGGCATCAGCCCCAGCATTTT. Protein: CASSETGHQPQHF. The V call is TRBV2, the J call TRBJ1-5; D is perhaps TRBD1 (6 bases). The CDR3 is 13 amino acids. CDR1 SNHLY and CDR2 FYNNEI come from the germline V gene. Trimming removed 2 bases at V and 5 bases at J, with 7 bases between.

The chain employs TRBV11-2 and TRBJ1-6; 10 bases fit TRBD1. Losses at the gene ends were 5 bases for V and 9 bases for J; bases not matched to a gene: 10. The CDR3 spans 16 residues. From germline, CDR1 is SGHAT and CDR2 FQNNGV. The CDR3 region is CASSTRTGGGSSPLHF. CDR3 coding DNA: TGTGCCAGCAGCACTAGGACAGGGGGTGGTAGTTCACCCCTCCACTTT.

The CDR3 sequence: CASSRQGRGAQFF. CDR3 DNA sequence: TGTGCCAGCAGCAGACAGGGGCGAGGGGCGCAGTTCTTC. The chain is built from TRBV7-2 and TRBJ2-1; 8 nucleotides agree with TRBD1. Unmatched junction bases numbered 9, after V lost 5 bases and J lost 12 bases. Germline CDR1 and CDR2: SGHTA and FQGNSA. The CDR3 extends over 13 amino acids.

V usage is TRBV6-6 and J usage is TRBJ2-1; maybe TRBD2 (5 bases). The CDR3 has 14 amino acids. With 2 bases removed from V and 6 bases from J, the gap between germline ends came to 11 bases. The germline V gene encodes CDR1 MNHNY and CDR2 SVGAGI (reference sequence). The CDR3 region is CASSYPTRSNEQFF. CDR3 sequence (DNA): TGTGCCAGCAGTTACCCCACTAGGTCCAATGAGCAGTTCTTC.

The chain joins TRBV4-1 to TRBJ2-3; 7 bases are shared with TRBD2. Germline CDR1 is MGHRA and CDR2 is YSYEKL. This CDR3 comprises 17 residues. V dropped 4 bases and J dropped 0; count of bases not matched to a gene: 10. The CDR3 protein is CASSRSLATTSTDTQYF. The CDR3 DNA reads TGCGCCAGCAGCCGCTCACTAGCGACGACTAGCACAGATACGCAGTATTTT.

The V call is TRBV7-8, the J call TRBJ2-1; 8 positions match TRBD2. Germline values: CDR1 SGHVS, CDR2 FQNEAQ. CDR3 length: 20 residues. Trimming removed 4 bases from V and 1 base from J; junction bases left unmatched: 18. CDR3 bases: TGTGCCAGCAGCTCCTCAGGCAACAGAGAAACTAGCGGATCCTACAATGAGCAGTTCTTC. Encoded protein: CASSSSGNRETSGSYNEQFF.

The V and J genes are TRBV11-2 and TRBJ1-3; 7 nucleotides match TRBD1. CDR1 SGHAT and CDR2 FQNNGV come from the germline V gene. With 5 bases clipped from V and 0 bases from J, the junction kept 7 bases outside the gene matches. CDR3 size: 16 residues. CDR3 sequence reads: CASSRDRAYSGNTIYF. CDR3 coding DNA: TGTGCCAGCAGCAGAGACAGGGCCTACTCTGGAAACACCATATATTTT. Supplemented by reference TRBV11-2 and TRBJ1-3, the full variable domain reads EAGVAQSPRYKIIEKRQSVAFWCNPISGHATLYWYQQILGQGPKLLIQFQNNGVVDDSQLPKDRFSAERLKGVDSTLKIQPAKLEDSAVYLCASSRDRAYSGNTIYFGEGSWLTVV.

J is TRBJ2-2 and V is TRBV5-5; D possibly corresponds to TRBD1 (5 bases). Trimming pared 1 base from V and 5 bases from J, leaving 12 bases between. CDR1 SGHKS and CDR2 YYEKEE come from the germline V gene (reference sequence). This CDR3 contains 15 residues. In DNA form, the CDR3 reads TGTGCCAGCAGCTTGTCTGCAGGGCTTACCGGGGAGCTGTTTTTT. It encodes CASSLSAGLTGELFF.

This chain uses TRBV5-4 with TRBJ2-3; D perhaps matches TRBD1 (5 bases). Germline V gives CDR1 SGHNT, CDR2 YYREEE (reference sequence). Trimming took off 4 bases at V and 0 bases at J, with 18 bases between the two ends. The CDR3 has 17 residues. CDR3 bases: TGTGCCAGCAGCGATTGGGGCAGCGCCTCTAGCACAGATACGCAGTATTTT. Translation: CASSDWGSASSTDTQYF.